This T cell receptor beta chain derives from a study of blood T cell repertoires in COVID-19. Study context: Sources were T cells, B-cell-depleted T cells, or PBMCs; the material itself was cDNA or gDNA.

Clones were sequenced by immunoSEQ multiplex PCR, and TCRdb holds only the in-frame ones, with some missing. The data contain hundreds of thousands of clones, about 88% of them seen just once; the ten biggest clones take up around 9.5%. The CDR3 loop spans 13 amino acids. Germline CDR1 GTSNPN, CDR2 SVGIG (reference sequence). With 4 bases clipped from V and 2 bases from J, the junction kept 2 bases outside the gene matches. The chain combines TRBV30 with TRBJ2-1, with 7 bases lining up with TRBD2. The source material was PBMCs or T cells enriched from blood (not recorded which). The TCR originated in a woman aged 40 to 49 who had recovered from COVID-19. The DNA for the CDR3 is TGTGCCTGGAATCGGGGGGCCTACAATGAGCAGTTCTTC. Amino acids: CAWNRGAYNEQFF.